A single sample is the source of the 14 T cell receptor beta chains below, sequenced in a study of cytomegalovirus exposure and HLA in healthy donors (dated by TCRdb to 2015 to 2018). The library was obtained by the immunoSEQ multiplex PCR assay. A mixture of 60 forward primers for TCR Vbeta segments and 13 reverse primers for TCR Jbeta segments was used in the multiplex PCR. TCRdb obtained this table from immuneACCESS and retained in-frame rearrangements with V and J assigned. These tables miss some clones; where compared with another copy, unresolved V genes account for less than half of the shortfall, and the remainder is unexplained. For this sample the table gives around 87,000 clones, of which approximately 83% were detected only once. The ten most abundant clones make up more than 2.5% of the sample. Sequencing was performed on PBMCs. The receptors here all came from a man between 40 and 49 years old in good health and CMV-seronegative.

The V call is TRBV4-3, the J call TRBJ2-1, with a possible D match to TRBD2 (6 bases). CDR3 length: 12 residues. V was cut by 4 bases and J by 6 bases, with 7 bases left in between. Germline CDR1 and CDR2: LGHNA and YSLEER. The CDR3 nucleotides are TGCGCCAGCAGCCTGGAGGGCAATGAGCAGTTCTTC. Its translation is CASSLEGNEQFF.

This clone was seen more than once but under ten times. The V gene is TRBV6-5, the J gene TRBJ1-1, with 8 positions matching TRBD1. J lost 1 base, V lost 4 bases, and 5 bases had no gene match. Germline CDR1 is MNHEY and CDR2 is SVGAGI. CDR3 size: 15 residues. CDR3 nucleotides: TGTGCCAGCAGTTTCCACGGGACAGGGAACACTGAAGCTTTCTTT. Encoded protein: CASSFHGTGNTEAFF.

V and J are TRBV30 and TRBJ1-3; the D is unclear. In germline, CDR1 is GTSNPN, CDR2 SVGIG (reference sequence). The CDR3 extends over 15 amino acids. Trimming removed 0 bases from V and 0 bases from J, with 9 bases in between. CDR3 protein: CAWSVNPSSGNTIYF. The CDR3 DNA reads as TGTGCCTGGAGTGTAAATCCCTCCTCTGGAAACACCATATATTTT. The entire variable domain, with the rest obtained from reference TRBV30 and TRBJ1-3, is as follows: SQTIHQWPATLVQPVGSPLSLECTVEGTSNPNLYWYRQAAGRGLQLLFYSVGIGQISSEVPQNLSASRPQDRQFILSSKKLLLSDSGFYLCAWSVNPSSGNTIYFGEGSWLTVV.

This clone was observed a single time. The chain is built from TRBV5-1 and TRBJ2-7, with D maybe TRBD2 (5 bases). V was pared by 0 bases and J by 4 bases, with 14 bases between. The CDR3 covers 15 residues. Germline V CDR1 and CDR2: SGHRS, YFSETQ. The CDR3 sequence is CASSLERGTVYEQYF. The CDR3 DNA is TGCGCCAGCAGCTTGGAACGGGGAACTGTGTACGAGCAGTACTTC.

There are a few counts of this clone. The CDR3 nucleotides read TGTGCCAGCAGTTATCAGTGGGCGAACGGAAACACCATATATTTT. This sequence encodes CASSYQWANGNTIYF. V gene TRBV7-2 combines with J gene TRBJ1-3; no clear D gene. V was shortened by 6 bases and J by 4 bases, with 16 bases between the two germline ends. Germline assignment: CDR1 SGHTA and CDR2 FQGNSA. This CDR3 is 15 amino acids long. The full variable domain, in which reference TRBV7-2 and TRBJ1-3 provide the parts outside the CDR3, is GAGVSQSPSNKVTEKGKDVELRCDPISGHTALYWYRQSLGQGLEFLIYFQGNSAPDKSGLPSDRFSAERTGGSVSTLTIQRTQQEDSAVYLCASSYQWANGNTIYFGEGSWLTVV.

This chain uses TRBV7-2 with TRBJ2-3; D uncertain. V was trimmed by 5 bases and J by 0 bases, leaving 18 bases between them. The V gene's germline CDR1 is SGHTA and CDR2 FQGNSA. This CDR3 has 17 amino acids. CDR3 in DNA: TGTGCCAGCAGCCTTCCCTGGGTAGCTAAGAGCACAGATACGCAGTATTTT. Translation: CASSLPWVAKSTDTQYF. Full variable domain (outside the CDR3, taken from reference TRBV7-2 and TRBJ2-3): GAGVSQSPSNKVTEKGKDVELRCDPISGHTALYWYRQSLGQGLEFLIYFQGNSAPDKSGLPSDRFSAERTGGSVSTLTIQRTQQEDSAVYLCASSLPWVAKSTDTQYFGPGTRLTVL.

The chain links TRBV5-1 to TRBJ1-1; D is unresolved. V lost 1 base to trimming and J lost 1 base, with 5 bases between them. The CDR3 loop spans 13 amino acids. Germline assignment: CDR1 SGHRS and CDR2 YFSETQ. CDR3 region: CASSLRGNTEAFF. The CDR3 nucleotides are TGCGCCAGCAGCTTGCGGGGGAACACTGAAGCTTTCTTT.

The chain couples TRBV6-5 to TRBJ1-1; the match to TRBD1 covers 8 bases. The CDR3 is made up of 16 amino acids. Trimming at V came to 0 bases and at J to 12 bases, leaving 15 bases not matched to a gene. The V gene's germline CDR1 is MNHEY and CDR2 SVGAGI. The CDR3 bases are TGTGCCAGCAGTTACTCGCCCGCGGCGGGACAGGTCTTTACTTTCTTT. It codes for CASSYSPAAGQVFTFF.

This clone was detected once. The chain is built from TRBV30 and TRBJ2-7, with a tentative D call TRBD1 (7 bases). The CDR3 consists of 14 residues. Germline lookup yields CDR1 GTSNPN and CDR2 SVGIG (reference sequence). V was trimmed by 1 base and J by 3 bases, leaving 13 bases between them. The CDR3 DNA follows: TGTGCCTGGAGTGGAGGGCAGGGGGGCTACGAGCAGTACTTC. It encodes CAWSGGQGGYEQYF. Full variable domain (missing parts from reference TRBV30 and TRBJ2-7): SQTIHQWPATLVQPVGSPLSLECTVEGTSNPNLYWYRQAAGRGLQLLFYSVGIGQISSEVPQNLSASRPQDRQFILSSKKLLLSDSGFYLCAWSGGQGGYEQYFGPGTRLTVT.

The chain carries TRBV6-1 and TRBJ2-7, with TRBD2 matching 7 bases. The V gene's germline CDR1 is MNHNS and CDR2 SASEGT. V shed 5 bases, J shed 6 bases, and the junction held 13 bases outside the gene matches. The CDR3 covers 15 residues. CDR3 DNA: TGTGCCAGCAGTCCCACGAGGGACTACCGGGGCGAGCAGTACTTC. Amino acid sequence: CASSPTRDYRGEQYF.

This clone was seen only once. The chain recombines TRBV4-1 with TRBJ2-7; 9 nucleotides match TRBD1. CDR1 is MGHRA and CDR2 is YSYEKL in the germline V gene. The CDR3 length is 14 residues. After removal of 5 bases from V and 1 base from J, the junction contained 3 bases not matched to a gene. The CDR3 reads CASSLDRGSYEQYF. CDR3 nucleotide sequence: TGCGCCAGCAGCTTGGACAGGGGATCCTACGAGCAGTACTTC.

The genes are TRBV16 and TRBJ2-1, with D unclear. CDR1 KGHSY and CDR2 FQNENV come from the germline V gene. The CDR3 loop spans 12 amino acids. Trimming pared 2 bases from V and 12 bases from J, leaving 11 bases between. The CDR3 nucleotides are TGTGCCAGCAGCCAACCTGGCGGCGGGCAGTTCTTC. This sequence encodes CASSQPGGGQFF.

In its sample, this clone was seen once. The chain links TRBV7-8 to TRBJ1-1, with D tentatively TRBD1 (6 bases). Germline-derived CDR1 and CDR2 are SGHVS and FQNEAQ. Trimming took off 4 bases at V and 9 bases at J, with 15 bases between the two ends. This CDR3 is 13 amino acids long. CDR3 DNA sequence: TGTGCCAGCAGCTCACGCAGCAGGGGTCAAGCTTTCTTT. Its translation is CASSSRSRGQAFF.

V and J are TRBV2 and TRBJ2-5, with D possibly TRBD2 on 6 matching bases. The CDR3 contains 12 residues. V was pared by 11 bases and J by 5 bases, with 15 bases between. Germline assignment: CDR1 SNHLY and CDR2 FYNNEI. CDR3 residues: CAAYGGRETQYF. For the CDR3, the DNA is TGTGCCGCCTATGGAGGGCGCGAGACCCAGTACTTC.